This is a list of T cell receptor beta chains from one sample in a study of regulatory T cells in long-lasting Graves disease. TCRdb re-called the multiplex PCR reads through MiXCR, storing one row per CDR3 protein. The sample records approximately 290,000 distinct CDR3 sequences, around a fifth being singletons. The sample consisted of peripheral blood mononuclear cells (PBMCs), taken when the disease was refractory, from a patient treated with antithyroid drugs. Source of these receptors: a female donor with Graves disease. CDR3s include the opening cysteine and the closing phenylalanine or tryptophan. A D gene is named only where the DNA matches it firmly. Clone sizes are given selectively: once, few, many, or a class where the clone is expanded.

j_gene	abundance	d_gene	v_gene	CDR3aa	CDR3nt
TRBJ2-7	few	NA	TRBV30	CAWSVGQTYEQYF	TGTGCCTGGAGTGTGGGACAAACCTACGAGCAGTACTTC
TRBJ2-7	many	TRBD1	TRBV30	CACWTGKGPYEQYF	TGTGCCTGTTGGACAGGGAAGGGACCTTACGAGCAGTACTTC
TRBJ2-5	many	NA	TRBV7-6	CASSTDPDEQETQYF	TGTGCCAGCAGCACCGACCCGGACGAACAAGAGACCCAGTACTTC
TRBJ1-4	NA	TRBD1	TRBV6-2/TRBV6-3	CASSSIRTGTGKQEEKLFF	TGTGCCAGCAGTTCTATCAGAACCGGGACAGGGAAACAAGAGGAAAAACTGTTTTTT
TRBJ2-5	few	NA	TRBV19	CASSIIPGGRGAETQYF	TGTGCCAGTAGTATCATCCCTGGAGGGAGAGGGGCAGAGACCCAGTACTTC
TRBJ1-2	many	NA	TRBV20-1	CSARAGFGYGYTF	TGCAGTGCTAGAGCAGGTTTTGGCTATGGCTACACCTTC
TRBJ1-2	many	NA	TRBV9	CASSTTAERGYTF	TGTGCCAGCTCTACCACGGCAGAACGTGGCTACACCTTC
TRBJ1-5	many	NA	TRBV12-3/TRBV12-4	CASSSDTLYQPQHF	TGTGCCAGCAGTTCGGACACACTTTATCAGCCCCAGCATTTT
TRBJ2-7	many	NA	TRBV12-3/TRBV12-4	CASRPSDFPYEQYF	TGTGCCAGCAGGCCGTCGGACTTCCCCTACGAGCAGTACTTC
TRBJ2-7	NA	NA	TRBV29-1	CSVGLGVAEQYF	TGCAGCGTTGGTCTGGGGGTGGCCGAGCAGTACTTC
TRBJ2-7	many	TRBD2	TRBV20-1	CSARALRLAGGYEQYF	TGCAGTGCTAGAGCCCTCCGACTAGCGGGAGGTTACGAGCAGTACTTC
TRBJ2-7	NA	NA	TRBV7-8	CASSLAVGYEQYF	TGTGCCAGCAGCTTAGCTGTAGGCTACGAGCAGTACTTC
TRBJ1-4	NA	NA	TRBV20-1	CSAREGDGTNEKLFF	TGCAGTGCTAGGGAGGGGGACGGGACTAATGAAAAACTGTTTTTT
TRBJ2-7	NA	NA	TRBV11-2	CASSAQGPSYEQYF	TGTGCCAGCAGCGCCCAGGGGCCCTCCTACGAGCAGTACTTC
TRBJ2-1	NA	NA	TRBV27	CASGRTDEQFF	TGTGCCAGCGGGCGGACAGACGAGCAGTTCTTC
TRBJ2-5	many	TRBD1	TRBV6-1	CASSEGPGGLETQYF	TGTGCCAGCAGTGAGGGTCCAGGGGGCTTAGAGACCCAGTACTTC
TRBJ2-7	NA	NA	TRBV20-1	CSVPWAGSSYEQYF	TGCAGTGTTCCTTGGGCAGGGAGCTCCTACGAGCAGTACTTC
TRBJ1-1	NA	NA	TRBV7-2	CASSLEGWTSEAFF	TGTGCCAGCAGCTTAGAAGGGTGGACGTCCGAAGCTTTCTTT
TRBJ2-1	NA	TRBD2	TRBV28	CASSLTSGSYNEQFF	TGTGCCAGCAGTTTAACTAGCGGGTCCTACAATGAGCAGTTCTTC
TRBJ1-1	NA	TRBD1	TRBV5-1	CASNPRTGDFNTEAFF	TGCGCCAGCAACCCTCGGACAGGGGACTTCAACACTGAAGCTTTCTTT
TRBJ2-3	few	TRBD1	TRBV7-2	CASSPAPQGADTQYF	TGTGCCAGCAGCCCAGCCCCACAGGGGGCAGATACGCAGTATTTT
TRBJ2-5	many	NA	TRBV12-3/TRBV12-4	CASNSAGQETQYF	TGTGCCAGCAATTCGGCTGGTCAAGAGACCCAGTACTTC
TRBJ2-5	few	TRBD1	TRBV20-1	CSASLPTGGEETQYF	TGCAGTGCTTCACTTCCGACAGGGGGGGAAGAGACCCAGTACTTC
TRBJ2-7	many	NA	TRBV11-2	CASSGIGVPYEQYF	TGTGCCAGCAGCGGGATTGGAGTCCCCTACGAGCAGTACTTC
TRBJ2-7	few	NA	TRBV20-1	CSAGVSREQYF	TGCAGTGCCGGGGTCTCGCGAGAGCAGTACTTC
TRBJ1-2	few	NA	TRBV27	CASSLSRGARPYGYTF	TGTGCCAGCAGTTTATCCCGGGGGGCCAGGCCCTATGGCTACACCTTC
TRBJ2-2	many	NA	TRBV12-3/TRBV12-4	CASSWTGRGTGELFF	TGTGCCAGCAGTTGGACAGGGAGGGGCACCGGGGAGCTGTTTTTT
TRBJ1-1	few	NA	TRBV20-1	CSAPRAGDTEAFF	TGCAGTGCCCCTCGGGCAGGCGACACTGAAGCTTTCTTT
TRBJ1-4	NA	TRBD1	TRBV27	CASARGRTEKLFF	TGTGCCAGCGCGAGGGGGCGGACTGAAAAACTGTTTTTT
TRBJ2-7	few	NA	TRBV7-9	CASSLIAGKRDEQYF	TGTGCCAGCAGCTTAATTGCGGGAAAAAGGGACGAGCAGTACTTC
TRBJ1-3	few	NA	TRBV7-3	CASSLTGGPGNTIYF	TGTGCCAGCAGCTTAACGGGGGGGCCTGGAAACACCATATATTTT
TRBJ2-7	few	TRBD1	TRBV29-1	CSVARTGGPEQYF	TGCAGCGTTGCAAGGACAGGGGGTCCCGAGCAGTACTTC
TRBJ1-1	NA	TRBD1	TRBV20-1	CSARDDRANTEAFF	TGCAGTGCTAGAGATGACAGGGCGAACACTGAAGCTTTCTTT
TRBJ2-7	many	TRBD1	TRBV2	CASSDDRGQEEQYF	TGTGCCAGCAGTGATGACAGGGGGCAGGAAGAGCAGTACTTC
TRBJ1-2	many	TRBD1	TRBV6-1	CASRQRTGDPRAGYGYTF	TGTGCCAGCAGACAAAGGACAGGGGATCCTAGAGCGGGCTATGGCTACACCTTC
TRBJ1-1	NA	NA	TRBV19	CASRVGVMNTEAFF	TGTGCCAGTCGGGTCGGGGTAATGAACACTGAAGCTTTCTTT
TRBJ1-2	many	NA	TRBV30	CAWSGSPAYGYTF	TGTGCCTGGAGTGGTTCGCCAGCCTATGGCTACACCTTC
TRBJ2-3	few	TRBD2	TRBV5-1	CASSLSTSGDTDTQYF	TGCGCCAGCAGCTTGTCGACTAGCGGGGACACAGATACGCAGTATTTT
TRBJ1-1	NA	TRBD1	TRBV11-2	CASSWGTAITEVFF	TGTGCCAGCAGCTGGGGGACAGCGATCACTGAAGTTTTCTTT
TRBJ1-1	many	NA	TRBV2	CASSFGRINTEAFF	TGTGCCAGCAGTTTCGGCAGGATCAACACTGAAGCTTTCTTT
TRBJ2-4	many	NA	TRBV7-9	CASSLAEQIIQYF	TGTGCCAGCAGCTTAGCGGAACAAATCATTCAGTACTTC
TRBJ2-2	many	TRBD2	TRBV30	CACSPSGRGTGELFF	TGTGCCTGTAGCCCTAGCGGGAGAGGCACCGGGGAGCTGTTTTTT
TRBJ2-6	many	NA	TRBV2	CASTESLSGVNVLTF	TGTGCCAGCACCGAGAGCCTCTCTGGGGTCAACGTCCTGACTTTC
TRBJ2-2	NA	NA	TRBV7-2	CASSYAAANTGELFF	TGTGCCAGCAGCTATGCAGCGGCGAACACCGGGGAGCTGTTTTTT
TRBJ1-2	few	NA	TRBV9	CASSAAQGYTF	TGTGCCAGCAGCGCGGCCCAAGGCTACACCTTC
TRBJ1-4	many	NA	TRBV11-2	CASSPPRAGGEKLFF	TGTGCCAGCAGCCCCCCCAGGGCTGGGGGAGAAAAACTGTTTTTT
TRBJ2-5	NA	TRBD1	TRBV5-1	CASSPQADRGHETQYF	TGCGCCAGCAGCCCCCAAGCTGACAGGGGGCACGAGACCCAGTACTTC
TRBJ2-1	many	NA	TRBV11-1	CASSSPGDNEQFF	TGTGCCAGCAGCTCGCCTGGAGACAATGAGCAGTTCTTC
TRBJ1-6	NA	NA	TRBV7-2	CASSQSTVDNSPLHF	TGTGCCAGCAGCCAAAGCACGGTGGATAATTCACCCCTCCACTTT
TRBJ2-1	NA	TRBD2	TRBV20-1	CSASGRAYNEQFF	TGCAGTGCTAGCGGGAGGGCCTACAATGAGCAGTTCTTC
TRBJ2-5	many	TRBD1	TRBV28	CASSLGAGTGSETQYF	TGTGCCAGCAGTTTAGGGGCCGGGACAGGGTCAGAGACCCAGTACTTC
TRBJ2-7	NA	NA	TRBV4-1	CASSQEPAPRSPNEQYF	TGCGCCAGCAGCCAAGAGCCGGCCCCAAGAAGTCCCAACGAGCAGTACTTC
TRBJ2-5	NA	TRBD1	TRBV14	CASRGQGTETQYF	TGTGCCAGCAGGGGACAGGGGACCGAGACCCAGTACTTC
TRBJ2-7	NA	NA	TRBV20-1	CSASAYKPFSYEQYF	TGCAGTGCTTCCGCTTACAAACCCTTCTCCTACGAGCAGTACTTC